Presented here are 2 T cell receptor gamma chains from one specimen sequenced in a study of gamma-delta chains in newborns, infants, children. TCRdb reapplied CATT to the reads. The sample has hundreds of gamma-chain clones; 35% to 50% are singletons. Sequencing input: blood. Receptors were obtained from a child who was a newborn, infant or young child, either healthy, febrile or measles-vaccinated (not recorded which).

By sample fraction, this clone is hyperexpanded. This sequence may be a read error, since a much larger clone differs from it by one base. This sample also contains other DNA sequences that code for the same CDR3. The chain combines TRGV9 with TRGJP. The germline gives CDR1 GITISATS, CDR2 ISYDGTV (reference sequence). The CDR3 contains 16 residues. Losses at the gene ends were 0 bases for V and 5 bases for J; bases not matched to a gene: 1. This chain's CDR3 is CALWEVKELGKKIKVF. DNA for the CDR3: TGTGCCTTGTGGGAGGTGAAAGAGTTGGGCAAAAAAATCAAGGTATTT.

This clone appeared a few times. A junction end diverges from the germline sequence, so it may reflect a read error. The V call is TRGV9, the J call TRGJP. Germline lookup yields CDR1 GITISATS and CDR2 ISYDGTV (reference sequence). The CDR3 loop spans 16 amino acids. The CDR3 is CALWEVKGLSKKIKVF. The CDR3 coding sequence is TGTGCCTTGTGGGAGGTAAAAGGGTTGAGCAAAAAAATCAAGGTATTT.